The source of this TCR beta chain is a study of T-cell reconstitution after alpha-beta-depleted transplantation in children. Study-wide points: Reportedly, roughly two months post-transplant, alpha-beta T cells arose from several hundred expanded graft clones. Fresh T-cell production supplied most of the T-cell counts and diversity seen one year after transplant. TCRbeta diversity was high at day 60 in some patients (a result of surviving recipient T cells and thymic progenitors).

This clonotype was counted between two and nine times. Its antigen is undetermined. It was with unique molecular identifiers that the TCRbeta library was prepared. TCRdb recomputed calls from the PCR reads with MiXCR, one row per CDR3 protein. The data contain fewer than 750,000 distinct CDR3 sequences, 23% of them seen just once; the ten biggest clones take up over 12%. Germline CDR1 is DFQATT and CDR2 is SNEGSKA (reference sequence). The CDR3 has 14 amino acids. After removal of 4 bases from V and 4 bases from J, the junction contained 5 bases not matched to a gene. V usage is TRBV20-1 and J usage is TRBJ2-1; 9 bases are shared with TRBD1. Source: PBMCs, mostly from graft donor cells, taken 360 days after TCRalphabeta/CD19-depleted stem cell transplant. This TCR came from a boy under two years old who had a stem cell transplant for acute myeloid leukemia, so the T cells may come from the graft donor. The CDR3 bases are TGCAGTGCTATACCGGGACAGGGATACAATGAGCAGTTCTTC. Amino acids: CSAIPGQGYNEQFF.